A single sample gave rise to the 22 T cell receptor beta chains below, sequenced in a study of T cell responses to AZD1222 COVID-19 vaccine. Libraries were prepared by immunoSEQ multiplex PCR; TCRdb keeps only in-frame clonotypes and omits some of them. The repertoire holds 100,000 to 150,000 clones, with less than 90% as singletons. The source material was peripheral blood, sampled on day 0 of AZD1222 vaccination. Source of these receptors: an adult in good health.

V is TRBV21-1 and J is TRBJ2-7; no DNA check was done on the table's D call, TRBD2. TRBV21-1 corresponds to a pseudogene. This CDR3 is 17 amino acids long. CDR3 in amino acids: CASSKAELAGGPSEQYF. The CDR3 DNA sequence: TGTGCCAGCAGCAAAGCCGAACTAGCGGGAGGGCCCTCCGAGCAGTACTTC.

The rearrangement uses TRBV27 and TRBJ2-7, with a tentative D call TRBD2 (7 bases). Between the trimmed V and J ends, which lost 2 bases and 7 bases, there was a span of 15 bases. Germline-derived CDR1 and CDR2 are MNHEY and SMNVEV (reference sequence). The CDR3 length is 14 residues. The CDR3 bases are TGTGCCAGCAGTTTAGAGGGGGGGGTAGTAGAGCAGTACTTC. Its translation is CASSLEGGVVEQYF.

The CDR3 DNA is TGTGCCACCAGTGGGGACCAATCCTACAATGAGCAGTTCTTC. It yields the protein CATSGDQSYNEQFF. The rearrangement links TRBV24-1 to TRBJ2-1; either TRBD1 or TRBD2 may supply D (5 bases each). This CDR3 comprises 14 residues. Germline V gene lookup returns CDR1 KGHDR and CDR2 SFDVKD. With 5 bases removed from V and 1 base from J, the gap between germline ends came to 8 bases.

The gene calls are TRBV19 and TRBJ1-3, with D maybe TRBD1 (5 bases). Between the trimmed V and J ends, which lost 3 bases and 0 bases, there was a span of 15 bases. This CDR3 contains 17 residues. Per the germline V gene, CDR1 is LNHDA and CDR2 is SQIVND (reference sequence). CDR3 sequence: CASSIGAQRGSGNTIYF. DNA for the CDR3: TGTGCCAGTAGTATTGGGGCCCAACGGGGCTCTGGAAACACCATATATTTT.

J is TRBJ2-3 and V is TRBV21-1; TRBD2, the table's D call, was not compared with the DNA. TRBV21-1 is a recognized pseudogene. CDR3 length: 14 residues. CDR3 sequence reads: CASSPYGWRNTQYF. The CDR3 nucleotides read TGTGCCAGCAGCCCATATGGGTGGAGAAATACGCAGTATTTT.

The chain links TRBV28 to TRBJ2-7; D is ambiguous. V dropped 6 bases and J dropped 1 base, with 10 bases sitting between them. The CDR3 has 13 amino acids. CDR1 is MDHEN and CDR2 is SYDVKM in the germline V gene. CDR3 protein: CASSARVSYEQYF. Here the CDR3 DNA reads TGTGCCAGCAGCGCTCGCGTTTCCTACGAGCAGTACTTC. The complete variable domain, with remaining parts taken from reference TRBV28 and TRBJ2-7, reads DVKVTQSSRYLVKRTGEKVFLECVQDMDHENMFWYRQDPGLGLRLIYFSYDVKMKEKGDIPEGYSVSREKKERFSLILESASTNQTSMYLCASSARVSYEQYFGPGTRLTVT.

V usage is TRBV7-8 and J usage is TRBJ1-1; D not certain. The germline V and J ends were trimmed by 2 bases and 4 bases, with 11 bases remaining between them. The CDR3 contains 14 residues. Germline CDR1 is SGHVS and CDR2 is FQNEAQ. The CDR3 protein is CASSLNSLGTEAFF. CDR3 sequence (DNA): TGTGCCAGCAGCTTAAACTCCCTGGGCACTGAAGCTTTCTTT. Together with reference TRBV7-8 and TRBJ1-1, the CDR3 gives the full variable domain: GAGVSQSPRYKVAKRGQDVALRCDPISGHVSLFWYQQALGQGPEFLTYFQNEAQLDKSGLPSDRFFAERPEGSVSTLKIQRTQQEDSAVYLCASSLNSLGTEAFFGQGTRLTVV.

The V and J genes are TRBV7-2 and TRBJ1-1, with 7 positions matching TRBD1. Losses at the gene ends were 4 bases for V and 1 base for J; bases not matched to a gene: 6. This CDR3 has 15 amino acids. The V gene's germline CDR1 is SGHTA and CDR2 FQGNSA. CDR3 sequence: CASSWGTEKNTEAFF. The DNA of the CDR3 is TGTGCCAGCAGCTGGGGGACAGAGAAGAACACTGAAGCTTTCTTT. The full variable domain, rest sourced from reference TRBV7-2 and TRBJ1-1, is GAGVSQSPSNKVTEKGKDVELRCDPISGHTALYWYRQSLGQGLEFLIYFQGNSAPDKSGLPSDRFSAERTGGSVSTLTIQRTQQEDSAVYLCASSWGTEKNTEAFFGQGTRLTVV.

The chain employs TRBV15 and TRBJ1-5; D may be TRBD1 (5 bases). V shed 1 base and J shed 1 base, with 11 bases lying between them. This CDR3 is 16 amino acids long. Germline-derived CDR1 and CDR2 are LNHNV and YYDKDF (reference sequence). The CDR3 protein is CATSRARAGSNQPQHF. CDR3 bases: TGTGCCACCAGCAGAGCCAGGGCTGGAAGCAATCAGCCCCAGCATTTT.

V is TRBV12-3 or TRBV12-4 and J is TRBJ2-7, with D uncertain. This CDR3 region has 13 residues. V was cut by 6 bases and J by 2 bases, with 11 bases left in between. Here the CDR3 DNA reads TGTGCCAGCAGATCGACGGGCACCTACGAGCAGTACTTC. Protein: CASRSTGTYEQYF.

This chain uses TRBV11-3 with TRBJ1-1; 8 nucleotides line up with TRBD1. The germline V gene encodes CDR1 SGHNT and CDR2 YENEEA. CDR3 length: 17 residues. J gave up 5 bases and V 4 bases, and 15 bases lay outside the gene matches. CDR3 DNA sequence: TGTGCCAGCAGCTACGGACCGATAAGAACAGGGGGAACTGAAGCTTTCTTT. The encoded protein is CASSYGPIRTGGTEAFF.

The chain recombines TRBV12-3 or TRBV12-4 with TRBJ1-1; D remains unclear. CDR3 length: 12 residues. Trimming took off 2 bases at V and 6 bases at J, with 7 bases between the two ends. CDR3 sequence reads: CASSLWGSEAFF. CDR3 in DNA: TGTGCCAGCAGTTTATGGGGATCTGAAGCTTTCTTT.

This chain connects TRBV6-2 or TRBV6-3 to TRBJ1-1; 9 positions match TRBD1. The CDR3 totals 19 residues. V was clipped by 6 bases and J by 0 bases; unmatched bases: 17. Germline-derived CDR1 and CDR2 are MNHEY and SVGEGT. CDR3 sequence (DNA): TGTGCCAGCAGCACCGGGACAGGGACGATATTGGGTATGAACACTGAAGCTTTCTTT. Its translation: CASSTGTGTILGMNTEAFF.

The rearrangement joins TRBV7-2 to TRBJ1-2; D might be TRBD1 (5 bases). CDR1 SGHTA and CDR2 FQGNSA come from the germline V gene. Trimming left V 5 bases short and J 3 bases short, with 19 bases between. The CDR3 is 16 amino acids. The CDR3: CASSPGRARGDYGYTF. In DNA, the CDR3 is TGTGCCAGCAGCCCAGGGCGGGCCCGAGGGGACTATGGCTACACCTTC.

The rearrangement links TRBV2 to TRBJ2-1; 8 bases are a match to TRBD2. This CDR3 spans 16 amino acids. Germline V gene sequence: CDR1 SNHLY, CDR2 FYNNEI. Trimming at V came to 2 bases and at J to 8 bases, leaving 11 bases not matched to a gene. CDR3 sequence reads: CASSELERGPPHEQFF. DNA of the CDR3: TGTGCCAGCAGTGAACTGGAGCGGGGGCCCCCCCATGAGCAGTTCTTC.

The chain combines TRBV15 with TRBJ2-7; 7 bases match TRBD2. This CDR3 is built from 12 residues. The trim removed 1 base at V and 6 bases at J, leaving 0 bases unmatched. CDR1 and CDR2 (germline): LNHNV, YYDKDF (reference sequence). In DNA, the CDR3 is TGTGCCACCAGCAGAGGGGAGGGCGAGCAGTACTTC. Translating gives CATSRGEGEQYF.

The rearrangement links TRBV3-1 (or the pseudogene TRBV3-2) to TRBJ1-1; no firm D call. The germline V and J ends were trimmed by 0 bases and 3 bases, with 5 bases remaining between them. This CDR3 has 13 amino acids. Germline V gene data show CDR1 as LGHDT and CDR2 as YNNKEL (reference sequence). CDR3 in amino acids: CASSQDLDTEAFF. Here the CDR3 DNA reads TGTGCCAGCAGCCAAGACCTGGACACTGAAGCTTTCTTT.

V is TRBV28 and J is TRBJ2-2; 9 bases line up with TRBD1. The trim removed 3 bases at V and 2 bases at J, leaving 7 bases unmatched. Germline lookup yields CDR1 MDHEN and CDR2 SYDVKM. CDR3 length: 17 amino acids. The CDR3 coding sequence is TGTGCCAGCAGTTTCCAGGTTACAGGGGGCAACACCGGGGAGCTGTTTTTT. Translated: CASSFQVTGGNTGELFF.

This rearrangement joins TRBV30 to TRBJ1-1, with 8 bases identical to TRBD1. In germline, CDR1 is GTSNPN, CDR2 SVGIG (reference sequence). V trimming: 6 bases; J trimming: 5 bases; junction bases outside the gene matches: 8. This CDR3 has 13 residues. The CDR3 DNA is TGTGCCTGCCACGGACAGGGTGGGACTGAAGCTTTCTTT. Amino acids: CACHGQGGTEAFF.

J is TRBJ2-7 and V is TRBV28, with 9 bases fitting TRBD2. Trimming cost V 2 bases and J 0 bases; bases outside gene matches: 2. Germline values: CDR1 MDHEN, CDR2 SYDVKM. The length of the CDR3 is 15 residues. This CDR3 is CASSLAGGSSYEQYF. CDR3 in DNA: TGTGCCAGCAGTTTAGCGGGAGGGAGCTCCTACGAGCAGTACTTC.

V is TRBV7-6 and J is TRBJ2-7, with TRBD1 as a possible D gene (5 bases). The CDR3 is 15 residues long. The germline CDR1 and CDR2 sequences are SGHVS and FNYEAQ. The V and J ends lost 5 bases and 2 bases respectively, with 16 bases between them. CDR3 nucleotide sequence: TGTGCCAGCAGCCCCTTCCCTCAGGGTACCTACGAGCAGTACTTC. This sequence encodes CASSPFPQGTYEQYF.

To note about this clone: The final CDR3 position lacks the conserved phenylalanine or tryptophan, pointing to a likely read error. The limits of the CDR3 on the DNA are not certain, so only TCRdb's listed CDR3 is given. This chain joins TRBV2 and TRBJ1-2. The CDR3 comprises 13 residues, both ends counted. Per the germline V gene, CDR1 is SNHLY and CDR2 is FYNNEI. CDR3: CASSDSGPFHGGL.